Listed here are 5 T cell receptor beta chains from one sample, sequenced in a study of cytomegalovirus exposure and HLA in healthy donors. A multiplex PCR was run with 60 Vbeta primers and 13 Jbeta primers. Clones were read by immunoSEQ multiplex PCR, and TCRdb kept only the in-frame ones, dropping some. The sample carries under 150,000 clones, over 75% recorded once. Sequenced input: PBMCs. The receptors were gathered from a woman aged 40 to 50 in good health and CMV-seropositive.

The rearrangement links TRBV6-6 to TRBJ1-2; the match to TRBD1 covers 9 bases. In germline, CDR1 is MNHNY, CDR2 SVGAGI (reference sequence). There are 15 residues in the CDR3. Trimming at V came to 7 bases and at J to 8 bases, leaving 14 bases not matched to a gene. As DNA, the CDR3 is TGTGCCAGCACCCCCAGGGAAGACAGGGGGAGAGGCTACACCTTC. It encodes CASTPREDRGRGYTF.

The rearrangement joins TRBV19 to TRBJ2-1; 13 bases align to TRBD2. V dropped 4 bases and J dropped 6; count of bases not matched to a gene: 3. Looked up from germline, CDR1 is LNHDA and CDR2 is SQIVND (reference sequence). This CDR3 comprises 15 residues. The CDR3: CASSTTSGGGNEQFF. The DNA of the CDR3 is TGTGCCAGTAGTACAACTAGCGGGGGGGGCAATGAGCAGTTCTTC.

The chain joins TRBV5-4 to TRBJ2-7; 7 nucleotides match TRBD2. Germline CDR1 SGHNT, CDR2 YYREEE (reference sequence). V trimming: 2 bases; J trimming: 2 bases; junction bases outside the gene matches: 4. The CDR3 has 14 residues. The CDR3 coding sequence is TGTGCCAGCAGCTTCGGACTAGGGACCTACGAGCAGTACTTC. Its translation: CASSFGLGTYEQYF.

This chain uses TRBV7-8 with TRBJ1-1; maybe TRBD1 (6 bases). Germline V gene sequence: CDR1 SGHVS, CDR2 FQNEAQ. The length of the CDR3 is 14 residues. V was trimmed by 5 bases and J by 1 base, leaving 11 bases between them. CDR3 residues: CASSLPQGNTEAFF. The CDR3 bases are TGTGCCAGCAGCCTCCCACAGGGGAACACTGAAGCTTTCTTT.

This clone was observed a few times. V gene TRBV7-8 combines with J gene TRBJ2-7, with D tentatively TRBD2 (7 bases). Per germline, CDR1 SGHVS and CDR2 FQNEAQ. Trimming cost V 1 base and J 2 bases, with 9 bases left between them. The CDR3 totals 14 residues. For the CDR3, the DNA is TGTGCCAGCAGCTTAGGAGGGGGGGCCTACGAGCAGTACTTC. Translating gives CASSLGGGAYEQYF.